This record concerns one TCR beta chain sequence. The antigen remains unidentified. The sample comes from a study of cytomegalovirus exposure and HLA in healthy donors. Study-wide findings and caveats: Later on, a genetic analysis was performed. It linked a missense variant in DCLRE1C with V- and J-gene trimming of TCR beta. Most CMV-associated TCR beta chains were later found to appear HLA-restricted.

The PCR contained 60 Vbeta and 13 Jbeta primers. Repertoires were generated with immunoSEQ multiplex PCR, while TCRdb's copy carries only in-frame clones and drops some. The sample yields about 300,000 clones, around 86% seen once. Per germline, CDR1 MNHNS and CDR2 SASEGT. The CDR3 has 15 residues. J was trimmed by 4 bases and V by 8 bases; bases with no gene match: 9. The sequenced sample was PBMCs. V and J are TRBV6-1 and TRBJ2-3; 10 bases line up with TRBD2. This TCR was sampled from a man aged 35 to 55 in good health and CMV-seropositive. CDR3 sequence: CASGEREGRADTQYF. The DNA for the CDR3 is TGTGCCAGCGGGGAGCGGGAGGGCCGAGCAGATACGCAGTATTTT.